This note documents a single TCR beta chain sequence. This CDR3 contains 17 residues. CDR1 and CDR2 (germline): MDHEN, SYDVKM. V gave up 5 bases and J gave up 5 bases, with 21 bases separating them. The data were obtained in a study of shared clonotypes between healthy human individuals. CD45RO-negative, CCR7-positively selected cells formed the naive CD8 fraction, excluding terminally differentiated effector memory CD45RA+ cells. TCRdb's copy holds only in-frame clones and misses some; the assay was immunoSEQ multiplex PCR. The sample lists about 2.1 million clones, roughly 93% seen once, with about 1.7% in the top ten.

The rearrangement joins TRBV28 to TRBJ2-2, with D tentatively TRBD2 (5 bases). The specimen was naive CD8+ T cells from PBMCs. This TCR came from a young man in good health. Some clones in this sample may be carry-over from other donors' samples. CDR3 sequence reads: CASSRVEGDLNTGELFF. The CDR3 DNA reads as TGTGCCAGCAGTCGTGTTGAGGGAGACTTAAATACCGGGGAGCTGTTTTTT.